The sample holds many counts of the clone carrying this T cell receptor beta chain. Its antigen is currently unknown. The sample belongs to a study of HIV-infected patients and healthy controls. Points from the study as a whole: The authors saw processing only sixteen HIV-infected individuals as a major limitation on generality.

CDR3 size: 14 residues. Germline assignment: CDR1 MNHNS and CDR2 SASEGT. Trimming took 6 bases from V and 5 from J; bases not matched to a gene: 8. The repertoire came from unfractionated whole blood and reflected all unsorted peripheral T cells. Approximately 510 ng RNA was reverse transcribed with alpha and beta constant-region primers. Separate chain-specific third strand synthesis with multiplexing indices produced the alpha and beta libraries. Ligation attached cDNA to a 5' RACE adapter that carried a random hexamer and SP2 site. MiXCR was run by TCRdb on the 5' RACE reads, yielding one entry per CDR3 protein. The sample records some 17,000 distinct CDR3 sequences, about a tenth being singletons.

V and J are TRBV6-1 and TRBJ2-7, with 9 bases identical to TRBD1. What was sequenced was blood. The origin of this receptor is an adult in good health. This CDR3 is CASSVTGGWNEQYF. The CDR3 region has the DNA TGTGCCAGCAGCGTCACAGGGGGCTGGAACGAGCAGTACTTC.